This T cell receptor (beta chain) was captured by sequencing in a study of regulatory T cells in long-lasting Graves disease. This clonotype turned up a few times. As yet, its antigen is unknown. Arm-PCR with iRepertoire HTBI primers amplified the CDR3 regions for these TCR beta libraries. TCRdb itself ran the multiplex PCR reads through MiXCR, one entry per CDR3 protein. There are almost 450,000 distinct CDR3 sequences in the sample; 15% to 20% occur only once, and about 10% lies in the top ten. Notes on the study in general: TRBV28, TRBJ1-2 and TRBJ2-5 were segments that persistent disease favored.

Germline V lookup: CDR1 SQVTM, CDR2 ANQGSEA. CDR3 length equals 15 residues. Trimming pared 0 bases from V and 0 bases from J, leaving 8 bases between. Indicated time point: newly diagnosed GD, antithyroid drugs for less than 3 months. Extracted PBMC RNA gave rise to the TCR library. Patients were from an endocrinology department in Xi'an, China. These data also formed part of another study, on T cells in Graves' hyperthyroidism and ophthalmopathy. That paper notes: Ophthalmopathy was predicted by the model a median of approximately six months ahead of onset.

This material consisted of peripheral blood mononuclear cells (PBMCs), taken at new diagnosis, from a patient treated with antithyroid drugs. The sequence was obtained from a woman aged 25 to 39 with Graves disease. The rearrangement links TRBV29-1 to TRBJ2-2, with D possibly being TRBD2 (5 bases). The CDR3: CSVEEGDTNTGELFF. For the CDR3, the DNA is TGCAGCGTTGAAGAGGGAGACACGAACACCGGGGAGCTGTTTTTT.